This T cell receptor beta chain was captured by sequencing in a study of vaccination and CD4 T cells after COVID-19. On the study more broadly: Every participant was given two doses of BNT162b2 or mRNA-1273 vaccine.

Germline V gives CDR1 SGHTA, CDR2 FQGTGA. This CDR3 is built from 14 residues. The V and J ends lost 5 bases and 1 base respectively, with 11 bases between them. Documented treatment: roughly ten-day PBMC culture with coronavirus spike peptide pools or control peptides (ViraFEST assay). This clonotype was found a few times. No antigen is known for it. CD4+ T cells that had been cultured provided DNA sequenced with the Oncomine TCR Beta short-read assay. MiXCR, applied by TCRdb to the PCR reads, yields one record per CDR3 protein. This sample has around 13,000 distinct CDR3 sequences, with 36% found just once.

The sample was cultured CD4+ T cells from blood. This sequence joins TRBV7-3 and TRBJ1-1; tentative D call: TRBD1 (5 bases). This sequence was found in a human donor with COVID-19. In DNA form, the CDR3 reads TGTGCCAGCAGCCTTGACAGTTCGAACACTGAAGCTTTCTTT. Protein product: CASSLDSSNTEAFF.